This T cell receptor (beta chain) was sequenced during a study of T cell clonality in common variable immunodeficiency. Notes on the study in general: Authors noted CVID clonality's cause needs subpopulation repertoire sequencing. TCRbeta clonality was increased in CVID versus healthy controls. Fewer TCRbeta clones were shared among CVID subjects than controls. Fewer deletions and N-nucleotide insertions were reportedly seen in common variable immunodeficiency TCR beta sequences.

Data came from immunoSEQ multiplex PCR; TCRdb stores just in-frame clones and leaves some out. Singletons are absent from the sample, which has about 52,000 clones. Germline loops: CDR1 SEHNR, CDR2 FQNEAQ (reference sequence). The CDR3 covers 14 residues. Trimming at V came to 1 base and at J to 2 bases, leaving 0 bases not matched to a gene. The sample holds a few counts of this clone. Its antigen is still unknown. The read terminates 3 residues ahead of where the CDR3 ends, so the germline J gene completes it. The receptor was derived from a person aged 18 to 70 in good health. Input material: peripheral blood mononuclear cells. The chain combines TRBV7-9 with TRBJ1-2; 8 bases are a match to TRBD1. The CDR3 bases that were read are TGTGCCAGCAGCTTAGGACAGGGGAACTATGGC. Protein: CASSLGQGNYG. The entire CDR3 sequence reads CASSLGQGNYGYTF.